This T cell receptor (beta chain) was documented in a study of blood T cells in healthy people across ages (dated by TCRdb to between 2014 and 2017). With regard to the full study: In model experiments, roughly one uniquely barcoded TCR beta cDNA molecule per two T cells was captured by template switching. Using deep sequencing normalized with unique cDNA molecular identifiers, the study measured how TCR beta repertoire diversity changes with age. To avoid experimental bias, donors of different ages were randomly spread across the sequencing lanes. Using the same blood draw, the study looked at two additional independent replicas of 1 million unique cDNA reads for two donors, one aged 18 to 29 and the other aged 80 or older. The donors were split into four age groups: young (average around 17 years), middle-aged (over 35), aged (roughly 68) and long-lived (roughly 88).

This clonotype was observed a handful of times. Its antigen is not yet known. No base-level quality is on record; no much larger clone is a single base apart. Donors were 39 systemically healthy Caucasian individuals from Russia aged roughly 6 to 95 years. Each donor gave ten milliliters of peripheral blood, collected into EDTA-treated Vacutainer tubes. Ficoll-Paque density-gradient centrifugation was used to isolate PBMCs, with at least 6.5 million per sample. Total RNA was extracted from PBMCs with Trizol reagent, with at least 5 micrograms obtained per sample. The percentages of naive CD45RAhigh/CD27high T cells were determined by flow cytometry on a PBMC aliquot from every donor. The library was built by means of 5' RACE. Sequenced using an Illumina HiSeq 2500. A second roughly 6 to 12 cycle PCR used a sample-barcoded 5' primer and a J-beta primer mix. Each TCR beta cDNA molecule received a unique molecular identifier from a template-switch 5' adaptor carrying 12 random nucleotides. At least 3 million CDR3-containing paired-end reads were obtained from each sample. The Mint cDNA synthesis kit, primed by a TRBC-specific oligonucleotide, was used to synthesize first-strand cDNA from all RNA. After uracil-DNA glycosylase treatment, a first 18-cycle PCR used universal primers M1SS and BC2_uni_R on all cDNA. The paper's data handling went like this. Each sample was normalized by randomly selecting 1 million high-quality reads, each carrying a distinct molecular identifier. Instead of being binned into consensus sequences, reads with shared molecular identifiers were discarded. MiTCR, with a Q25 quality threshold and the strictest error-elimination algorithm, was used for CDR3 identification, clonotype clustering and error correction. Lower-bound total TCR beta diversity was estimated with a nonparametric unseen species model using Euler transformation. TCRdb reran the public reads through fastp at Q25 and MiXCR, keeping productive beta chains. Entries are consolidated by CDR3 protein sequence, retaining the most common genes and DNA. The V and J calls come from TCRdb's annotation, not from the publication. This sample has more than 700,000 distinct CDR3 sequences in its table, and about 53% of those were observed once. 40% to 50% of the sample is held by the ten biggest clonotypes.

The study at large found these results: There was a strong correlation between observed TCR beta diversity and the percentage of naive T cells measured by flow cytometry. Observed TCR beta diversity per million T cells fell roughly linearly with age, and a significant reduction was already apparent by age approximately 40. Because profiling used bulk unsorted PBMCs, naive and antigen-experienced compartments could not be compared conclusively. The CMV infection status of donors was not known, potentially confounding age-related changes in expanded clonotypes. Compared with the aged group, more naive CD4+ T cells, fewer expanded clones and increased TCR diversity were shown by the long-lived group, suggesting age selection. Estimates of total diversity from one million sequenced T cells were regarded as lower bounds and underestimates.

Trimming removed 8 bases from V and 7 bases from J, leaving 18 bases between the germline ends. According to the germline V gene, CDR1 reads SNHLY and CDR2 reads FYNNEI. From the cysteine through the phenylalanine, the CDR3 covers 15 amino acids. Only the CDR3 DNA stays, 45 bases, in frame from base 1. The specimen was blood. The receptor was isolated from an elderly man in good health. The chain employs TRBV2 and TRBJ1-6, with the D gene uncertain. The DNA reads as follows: TGTGCCAGCCGCCTATTCTCAACGGGGAATTCACCCCTCCACTTT. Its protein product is CASRLFSTGNSPLHF.